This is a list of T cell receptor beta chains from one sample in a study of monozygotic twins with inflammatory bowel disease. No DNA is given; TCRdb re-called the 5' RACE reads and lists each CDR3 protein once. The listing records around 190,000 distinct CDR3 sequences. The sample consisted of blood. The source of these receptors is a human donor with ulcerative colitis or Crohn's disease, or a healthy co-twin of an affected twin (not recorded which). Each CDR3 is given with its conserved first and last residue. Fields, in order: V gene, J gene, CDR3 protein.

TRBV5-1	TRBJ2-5	CASIPGGYQETQYF
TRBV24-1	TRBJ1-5	CATSDLSTQPQHF
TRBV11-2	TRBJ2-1	CASSLPLRHEQFF
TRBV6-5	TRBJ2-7	CASSYRVAEDYEQYF
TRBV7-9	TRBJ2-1	CASSYLGTPANEQFF
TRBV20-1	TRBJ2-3	CSASSSGSGTDTQYF
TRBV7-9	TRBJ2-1	CASSLGKSYNEQFF
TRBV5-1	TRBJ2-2	CASRRRGAGELFF
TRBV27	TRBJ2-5	CASSLSRVKGRFGETQYF
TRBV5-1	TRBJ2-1	CASSLDKEQFF
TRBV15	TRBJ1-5	CATSRDTIRGGNQPQHF
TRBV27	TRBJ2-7	CASKGTLVTYEQYF
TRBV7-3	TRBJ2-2	CASRLSSGGFSGELFF
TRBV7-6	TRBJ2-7	CASSFSLGNLYEQYF
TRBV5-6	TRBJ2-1	CASSRTTQQDRSYNEQFF
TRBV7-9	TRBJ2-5	CASSPLQTQYF
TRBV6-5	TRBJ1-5	CASSSRESNQPQHF
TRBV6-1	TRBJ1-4	CATPTGSNEKLFF
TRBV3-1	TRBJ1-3	CASSQEWSGNTIYF
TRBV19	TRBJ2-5	CASRKGNGETQYF
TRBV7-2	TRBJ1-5	CASSLLQVLQPQHF
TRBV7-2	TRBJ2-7	CASSPLPGTSYEQYF
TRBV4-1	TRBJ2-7	CASSRGTGYNEQYF
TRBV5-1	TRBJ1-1	CASTLRGGWYTEAFF
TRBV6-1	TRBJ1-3	CASISWTASGNTIYF
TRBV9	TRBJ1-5	CASSGGYSPYQPQYF
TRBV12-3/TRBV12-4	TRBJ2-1	CASSLSRGRVNEQFF
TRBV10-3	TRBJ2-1	CAISESASARYNEQFF
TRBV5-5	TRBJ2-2	CASSAANTGELFF
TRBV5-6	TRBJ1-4	CASSFRQFSNEKLFF
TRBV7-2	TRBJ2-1	CASSLLGGPFYNEQFF
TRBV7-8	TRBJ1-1	CASNLNRDLREAFF
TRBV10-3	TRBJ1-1	CAISDIKSGLTEAFF
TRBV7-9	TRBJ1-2	CASSLTGELPGYTF
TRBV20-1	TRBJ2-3	CSARDPGGGAADTQYF
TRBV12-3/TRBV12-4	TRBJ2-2	CASSLGRGLATGELFF
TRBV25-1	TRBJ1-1	CASSATTGSNTEAFF